This T cell receptor beta chain was identified during a study of cytomegalovirus exposure and HLA in healthy donors. This clone occurred a few times. Researchers ran the PCR with 60 Vbeta and 13 Jbeta primers. The method was immunoSEQ multiplex PCR; TCRdb's version includes in-frame clones alone and lacks a portion of them. The repertoire consists of 160,000 or so clones, with around 77% occurring once and the leading ten covering around 1.5%. The germline V and J ends were trimmed by 3 bases and 3 bases, with 13 bases remaining between them. Germline V gene lookup returns CDR1 SGHKS and CDR2 YYEKEE (reference sequence). The CDR3 extends over 14 amino acids.

The sequence derives from a man aged 35 to 55 in good health and CMV-seronegative. The chain has TRBV5-5 and TRBJ2-7; maybe TRBD1 (6 bases). Sequenced sample: PBMCs. CDR3 loop: CASSWGQGHYEQYF. The CDR3 region has the DNA TGTGCCAGCAGCTGGGGCCAGGGGCACTACGAGCAGTACTTC.